This T cell receptor (beta chain) was sequenced for a study of cytomegalovirus exposure and HLA in healthy donors. With 60 Vbeta and 13 Jbeta primers, the PCR was carried out. The table came from immunoSEQ multiplex PCR; TCRdb's copy has only in-frame clones and leaves some out. The table includes 150,000 to 200,000 clones, just over 75% detected once. The receptor was derived from a woman aged 40 to 55 in good health and CMV-seronegative. Sample: PBMCs.

CDR3 sequence reads: CASSPTGDEKLFF. CDR3 DNA: TGTGCCAGCAGCCCAACAGGGGACGAAAAACTGTTTTTT. This chain links TRBV9 with TRBJ1-4; 7 bases map to TRBD1. J lost 8 bases, V lost 4 bases, and 5 bases had no gene match. The CDR3 covers 13 residues. Germline V CDR1 and CDR2: SGDLS, YYNGEE.